This TCR beta chain was identified in a study of cytomegalovirus exposure and HLA in healthy donors. Overall study results and limits: A few CMV-associated chains were confirmed in vitro to be specific for CMV antigens. Later, an analysis found that common viral pathogens appeared to be linked with several of the most significant clusters. Most subjects had HLA-A and HLA-B alleles reportedly predicted accurately by TCR beta sequences.

Trimming left V 3 bases short and J 0 bases short, with 15 bases between. Germline loops: CDR1 SGHRS, CDR2 YFSETQ. This CDR3 spans 16 amino acids. The primer mix had 60 Vbeta and 13 Jbeta primers. The protocol was immunoSEQ multiplex PCR, while the TCRdb copy is restricted to in-frame clones and leaves out a portion. The sample shows about 150,000 clones, over 65% of them seen only once. Details on this clone: Its antigen is undetermined.

This sequence originates from a female donor in good health and CMV-seropositive. The rearrangement links TRBV5-1 to TRBJ2-5, with a tentative D call TRBD2 (6 bases). The sample comprised PBMCs. The CDR3 DNA is TGCGCCAGCAGCTCCCCTAGCGCCCACAACCAAGAGACCCAGTACTTC. Translated: CASSSPSAHNQETQYF.